Described below is a single TCR beta chain sequence and its context. This specimen belongs to a study of blood T cell repertoires in COVID-19. The participants were between roughly 18 and 89 years old and came from about two dozen US areas. The V gene lost 2 bases and the J gene lost 4 bases, with 12 bases spanning the gap. Germline V lookup: CDR1 MDHEN, CDR2 SYDVKM. The CDR3 loop spans 15 amino acids. Generated by immunoSEQ multiplex PCR, the TCRdb table keeps only in-frame clones and is missing some. This table holds fewer than 350,000 clones, 70% to 90% found once. This sequence originates from a woman aged 30 to 39 with acute COVID-19. The source material was PBMCs or T cells enriched from blood (not recorded which). The chain has TRBV28 and TRBJ1-5, with D perhaps TRBD1 (5 bases). CDR3 region: CASSLRGGRNQPQHF. Written as DNA, the CDR3 is TGTGCCAGCAGTTTAAGGGGAGGTAGGAATCAGCCCCAGCATTTT.